These 10 T cell receptor beta chains were sequenced from one sample in a study of blood T cells in healthy people across ages. Primers used in a second PCR of about 7 to 12 cycles were a sample-barcoded 5' primer and a J-beta primer mix. TCRdb re-derived calls from the 5' RACE reads in MiXCR, one entry per CDR3 protein. The sample yields roughly 1 million distinct CDR3 sequences, 20% to 25% seen once. These data also formed part of another study, on T cells of mothers and their children.

Sequences were obtained from blood. The receptor set was obtained from a girl aged 2 to 10 in good health.

J is TRBJ2-5 and V is TRBV7-9; 9 nucleotides agree with TRBD1. The DNA end favors TRBJ2-1, so the J call may be wrong. The CDR3 spans 14 residues. From germline, CDR1 is SEHNR and CDR2 FQNEAQ (reference sequence). CDR3 sequence: CASSNDRGFDEQFF. In nucleotides, the CDR3 is TGTGCCAGCAGCAATGACAGGGGGTTCGATGAGCAGTTCTTC.

The rearrangement joins TRBV4-3 to TRBJ2-5; D is possibly TRBD1 (5 bases). The DNA end is more similar to TRBJ2-1, so the J call may be wrong. CDR3 size: 17 residues. CDR1 and CDR2 (germline): LGHNA, YSLEER. CDR3 sequence: CASSQVRSGWAYNEQFF. CDR3 nucleotides: TGCGCCAGCAGCCAAGTACGATCAGGGTGGGCCTACAATGAGCAGTTCTTC.

The J gene is TRBJ2-1, the V gene TRBV6-1; D is unclear. There are 11 residues in the CDR3. CDR1 is MNHNS and CDR2 is SASEGT in the germline V gene. V lost 10 bases and J lost 3, with 7 bases in between. CDR3 protein: CAIFLYNEQFF. The CDR3 nucleotides are TGTGCCATCTTCCTCTACAATGAGCAGTTCTTC.

This clonotype has a handful of counts. The J gene is TRBJ2-1, the V gene TRBV4-1; a possible D gene is TRBD1 (8 bases). The CDR3 is made up of 19 amino acids. Germline V CDR1 and CDR2: MGHRA, YSYEKL. V was trimmed by 7 bases and J by 0 bases, leaving 25 bases between them. The CDR3 DNA reads TGCGCCAGCACTCAAAAGGGAATACAGGGGGGGAGCTCCTACAATGAGCAGTTCTTC. It codes for CASTQKGIQGGSSYNEQFF.

This clonotype has more than one count but fewer than ten. The chain is built from TRBV20-1 and TRBJ2-1; 12 bases line up with TRBD1. Germline V gene data show CDR1 as DFQATT and CDR2 as SNEGSKA (reference sequence). Unmatched junction bases numbered 10, after V lost 2 bases and J lost 8 bases. This CDR3 contains 16 residues. As DNA, the CDR3 is TGCAGTGCTAGATCCCCGGGACAGGGGGCCACCGATGAGCAGTTCTTC. Translating gives CSARSPGQGATDEQFF.

This clonotype was observed a few times. The V and J genes are TRBV7-2 and TRBJ2-1, with 8 bases identical to TRBD2. The CDR3 extends over 16 amino acids. The germline gives CDR1 SGHTA, CDR2 FQGNSA. With 4 bases clipped from V and 5 bases from J, the junction kept 10 bases outside the gene matches. The DNA of the CDR3 is TGTGCCAGCAGCTCACGTGGGACTAGGACCCACAATGAGCAGTTCTTC. Translating it yields CASSSRGTRTHNEQFF.

In this sample, this clonotype turned up a few times. The genes are TRBV6-5 and TRBJ2-7; D is perhaps TRBD1 (5 bases). The length of the CDR3 is 13 residues. The V gene lost 7 bases and the J gene lost 6 bases, with 16 bases spanning the gap. Germline V gene sequence: CDR1 MNHEY, CDR2 SVGAGI. As DNA, the CDR3 is TGTGCCAGCACCAAAGGGGCCGGCAGCGAGCAGTACTTC. Translating gives CASTKGAGSEQYF.

This clonotype was picked up a small number of times. The CDR3 is CASSFRLAGDEQFF. As DNA, the CDR3 is TGTGCCAGCAGTTTTAGGTTAGCGGGAGATGAGCAGTTCTTC. The rearrangement uses TRBV28 and TRBJ2-1; TRBD2 matches 9 bases. V lost 3 bases and J lost 8; bases outside the gene matches: 5. The length of the CDR3 is 14 residues. Germline CDR1 and CDR2: MDHEN and SYDVKM.

There are a few counts of this clonotype. Sequence at one end of the junction differs from germline and may be a read error. This chain links TRBV7-7 with TRBJ2-5, with a tentative D call TRBD1 (5 bases). The better agreement between TRBJ2-1 and the DNA end casts doubt on the J call. In germline, CDR1 is SSHAT, CDR2 FNYEAQ (reference sequence). The CDR3 has 14 residues. The CDR3 sequence is CASSNGDSTNEQFF. As DNA, the CDR3 is TGTGCTAGCAGCAATGGCGACAGCACCAATGAGCAGTTCTTC.

This chain connects TRBV28 to TRBJ2-1; 9 nucleotides align to TRBD2. Per germline, CDR1 MDHEN and CDR2 SYDVKM. The CDR3 length is 16 residues. V lost 4 bases and J lost 4; bases outside the gene matches: 8. The CDR3 DNA is TGTGCCAGCAGTTCGCGCTCAGCGGGAGGTTACAATGAGCAGTTCTTC. It translates to CASSSRSAGGYNEQFF.